Each of the 26 T cell receptor beta chains below was sequenced from the same sample in a study of human T cells and chemical hapten exposure. From the RACE reads, TCRdb called clonotypes with MiXCR, one entry per CDR3 protein. The sample records 120,000 or so distinct CDR3 sequences, about an eighth being singletons. Noted time point: patch test 1, 2 weeks after DPC sensitization. The treatment here: therapeutic diphenylcyclopropenone sensitization with weekly scalp DPC. Sequencing was performed on whole blood, taken in connection with sensitization to the hapten diphenylcyclopropenone (DPC). Receptors originate from a man between 18 and 29 years old with alopecia areata. Some clones in this sample may be carry-over from other donors' samples.

This chain joins TRBV12-3 or TRBV12-4 and TRBJ1-4; D possibly corresponds to TRBD1 (6 bases). The CDR3 runs 15 residues. With 6 bases removed from V and 3 bases from J, the gap between germline ends came to 14 bases. CDR3 region: CASSSPGDPNEKLFF. The CDR3 DNA follows: TGTGCCAGCAGCTCGCCAGGGGACCCTAATGAAAAACTGTTTTTT.

V usage is TRBV7-6 and J usage is TRBJ1-1; 8 bases are a match to TRBD1. The germline V gene has CDR1 SGHVS and CDR2 FNYEAQ. The V and J ends lost 2 bases and 5 bases, in that order; junction bases with no gene match: 7. This CDR3 is built from 15 residues. The CDR3 DNA sequence: TGTGCCAGCAGCTTACTGGACAGGGCCGGAACTGAAGCTTTCTTT. It translates to CASSLLDRAGTEAFF. The full variable domain, its missing parts supplied by reference TRBV7-6 and TRBJ1-1, is GAGVSQSPRYKVTKRGQDVALRCDPISGHVSLYWYRQALGQGPEFLTYFNYEAQQDKSGLPNDRFSAERPEGSISTLTIQRTEQRDSAMYRCASSLLDRAGTEAFFGQGTRLTVV.

This chain joins TRBV7-2 and TRBJ2-1, with D hard to call. Germline V lookup: CDR1 SGHTA, CDR2 FQGNSA. This CDR3 spans 12 amino acids. Trimming took 5 bases from V and 5 from J, leaving 7 bases between them. The CDR3 loop is CASSPPHNEQFF. As DNA, the CDR3 is TGTGCCAGCAGCCCTCCCCACAATGAGCAGTTCTTC.

This clonotype showed up many times. The chain uses TRBV9 and TRBJ1-1, with a tentative D call TRBD1 (5 bases). CDR1 SGDLS and CDR2 YYNGEE come from the germline V gene. V lost 0 bases, J lost 3 bases, and 18 bases lay in between. CDR3 length: 17 amino acids. The CDR3 here is CASSVVSGTTVDTEAFF. CDR3 in DNA: TGTGCCAGCAGCGTAGTTTCGGGGACGACAGTAGACACTGAAGCTTTCTTT.

This clonotype appeared many times. The V call is TRBV29-1, the J call TRBJ1-5; no clear D. Trimming stripped 4 bases from V and 3 bases from J, with 7 bases between. Germline V lookup: CDR1 SQVTM, CDR2 ANQGSEA. The CDR3 length is 12 residues. The CDR3 region is CSVAGSNQPQHF. The DNA of the CDR3 is TGCAGCGTTGCAGGATCCAATCAGCCCCAGCATTTT. The full variable domain, completed using reference TRBV29-1 and TRBJ1-5, is SAVISQKPSRDICQRGTSLTIQCQVDSQVTMMFWYRQQPGQSLTLIATANQGSEATYESGFVIDKFPISRPNLTFSTLTVSNMSPEDSSIYLCSVAGSNQPQHFGDGTRLSIL.

This chain joins TRBV5-1 and TRBJ2-3; no firm D call. This CDR3 has 15 residues. V was clipped by 5 bases and J by 1 base, with 14 bases between them. Germline-derived CDR1 and CDR2 are SGHRS and YFSETQ. The CDR3: CASRRASERTDTQYF. Here the CDR3 DNA reads TGCGCCAGCAGAAGGGCGTCAGAACGCACAGATACGCAGTATTTT. The whole variable domain, filled in from reference TRBV5-1 and TRBJ2-3, reads KAGVTQTPRYLIKTRGQQVTLSCSPISGHRSVSWYQQTPGQGLQFLFEYFSETQRNKGNFPGRFSGRQFSNSRSEMNVSTLELGDSALYLCASRRASERTDTQYFGPGTRLTVL.

This clonotype was found a few times. The V and J genes are TRBV2 and TRBJ1-6, with TRBD1 as a possible D gene (5 bases). Per the germline V gene, CDR1 is SNHLY and CDR2 is FYNNEI. The ends were cut back, 6 bases at V and 8 bases at J, with 14 bases in the middle. This CDR3 comprises 14 residues. CDR3 DNA sequence: TGTGCCAGCAGGAACCAGGGTTGGGATTCACCCCTCCACTTT. Amino acid sequence: CASRNQGWDSPLHF.

This clonotype was seen a handful of times. This chain connects TRBV2 to TRBJ2-5; 12 positions match TRBD2. CDR3 length: 17 amino acids. Germline V CDR1 and CDR2: SNHLY, FYNNEI. The V segment lost 9 bases and the J segment 2 bases; nucleotides outside the gene matches: 13. The CDR3 protein is CARGPGLAGTVQETQYF. Written as DNA, the CDR3 is TGTGCCAGAGGGCCCGGACTAGCGGGGACGGTACAAGAGACCCAGTACTTC.

This clonotype has just a few counts. V and J are TRBV27 and TRBJ2-1; D gene ambiguous. The CDR3 spans 14 residues. Germline CDR1 is MNHEY and CDR2 is SMNVEV (reference sequence). With 11 bases removed from V and 2 bases from J, the gap between germline ends came to 16 bases. In DNA form, the CDR3 reads TGTGCCTCACAAATGGGGTGGACCTACAATGAGCAGTTCTTC. This sequence encodes CASQMGWTYNEQFF.

The V call is TRBV7-8, the J call TRBJ1-6; D not certain. Trimming took 5 bases from V and 6 from J, leaving 14 bases between them. The germline V gene has CDR1 SGHVS and CDR2 FQNEAQ. The CDR3 runs to 15 residues. CDR3 DNA: TGTGCCAGCAGCCCACACGTCTCATCTAATTCACCCCTCCACTTT. It encodes CASSPHVSSNSPLHF.

This clonotype appeared many times. The chain employs TRBV7-2 and TRBJ1-1; D not resolved. Germline CDR1 SGHTA, CDR2 FQGNSA. This CDR3 region has 13 residues. The V gene lost 3 bases and the J gene lost 0 bases, with 5 bases spanning the gap. Written as DNA, the CDR3 is TGTGCCAGCAGCTTCCGTCTGAACACTGAAGCTTTCTTT. Its protein product is CASSFRLNTEAFF.

This clonotype appeared many times. The rearrangement links TRBV11-1 to TRBJ2-2, with D possibly TRBD1 on 5 matching bases. CDR3 length equals 14 residues. Trimming took 3 bases from V and 4 from J, leaving 9 bases between them. From germline, CDR1 is SGHAT and CDR2 FQDESV (reference sequence). In nucleotides, the CDR3 is TGTGCCAGCAGCTTGCAGGGCTTCACCGGGGAGCTGTTTTTT. Translating gives CASSLQGFTGELFF.

This chain links TRBV20-1 with TRBJ2-3; D is undetermined. The length of the CDR3 is 13 residues. The germline CDR1 and CDR2 sequences are DFQATT and SNEGSKA (reference sequence). Trimming cost V 6 bases and J 0 bases, with 10 bases left between them. The CDR3 spells CSAKGPSTDTQYF. CDR3 coding DNA: TGCAGTGCAAAAGGACCTAGCACAGATACGCAGTATTTT.

The chain employs TRBV29-1 and TRBJ2-7; D may match TRBD1 or TRBD2 (5 bases each). CDR3 size: 14 residues. The germline V and J ends were trimmed by 0 bases and 2 bases, with 11 bases remaining between them. In germline, CDR1 is SQVTM, CDR2 ANQGSEA. The CDR3 nucleotides are TGCAGCGTTGAAGATGTTGGGGGAACCTACGAGCAGTACTTC. It codes for CSVEDVGGTYEQYF.

The chain recombines TRBV19 with TRBJ1-5; D is ambiguous. CDR3 size: 13 residues. Trimming left V 9 bases short and J 0 bases short, with 9 bases between. Germline V gives CDR1 LNHDA, CDR2 SQIVND (reference sequence). DNA of the CDR3: TGTGCCAGCGGGGAATATAGCAATCAGCCCCAGCATTTT. As protein: CASGEYSNQPQHF. Supplemented by reference TRBV19 and TRBJ1-5, the full variable domain reads DGGITQSPKYLFRKEGQNVTLSCEQNLNHDAMYWYRQDPGQGLRLIYYSQIVNDFQKGDIAEGYSVSREKKESFPLTVTSAQKNPTAFYLCASGEYSNQPQHFGDGTRLSIL.

The chain recombines TRBV7-8 with TRBJ2-7, with D uncertain. V was cut by 3 bases and J by 6 bases, with 6 bases left in between. Germline CDR1 and CDR2: SGHVS and FQNEAQ. The CDR3 covers 11 residues. CDR3 region: CASSLGTEQYV. DNA for the CDR3: TGTGCCAGCAGCTTGGGAACCGAGCAGTACGTC.

The chain recombines TRBV4-3 with TRBJ2-1; TRBD1 matches at 9 bases. Germline loops: CDR1 LGHNA, CDR2 YSLEER. The CDR3 totals 16 residues. V was clipped by 0 bases and J by 8 bases; unmatched bases: 8. CDR3: CASSQDAQGAVYEQFF. CDR3 coding DNA: TGCGCCAGCAGCCAAGATGCACAGGGGGCTGTTTATGAGCAGTTCTTC.

This chain uses TRBV6-2 or TRBV6-3 with TRBJ2-1; 12 nucleotides agree with TRBD2. J gave up 2 bases and V 4 bases, and 12 bases lay outside the gene matches. The CDR3 extends over 19 amino acids. Germline V gives CDR1 MNHEY, CDR2 SVGEGT. The chain's CDR3 is CASSSPEASGGAAYNEQFF. CDR3 nucleotide sequence: TGTGCCAGCAGTTCCCCGGAGGCTAGCGGGGGGGCAGCCTACAATGAGCAGTTCTTC.

This clonotype was counted many times. The chain recombines TRBV6-4 with TRBJ1-5; maybe TRBD1 (6 bases). Germline assignment: CDR1 MRHNA and CDR2 SNTAGT. CDR3 length equals 12 residues. V was cut by 9 bases and J by 3 bases, with 9 bases left in between. The CDR3 DNA reads TGTGCCAGTAGGGGGTTCAATCAGCCCCAGCATTTT. This codes for CASRGFNQPQHF.

This clonotype was seen only a few times. The CDR3 loop reads CASSIDHGTGSLQPQHF. The CDR3 nucleotides are TGTGCCAGTAGTATAGACCACGGGACAGGTTCTCTTCAGCCCCAGCATTTT. This chain joins TRBV19 and TRBJ1-5, with 8 bases lining up with TRBD1. The V segment lost 0 bases and the J segment 6 bases; nucleotides outside the gene matches: 10. Germline CDR1 and CDR2: LNHDA and SQIVND (reference sequence). This CDR3 comprises 17 residues.

There are a few counts of this clonotype. For the CDR3, the DNA is TGCGCCAGCAGCCAACGGTCTAGCGGGGGATTTGTCTCCAACTACAATGAGCAGTTCTTC. This sequence encodes CASSQRSSGGFVSNYNEQFF. The chain recombines TRBV4-3 with TRBJ2-1; 10 bases fit TRBD2. Trimming cost V 2 bases and J 3 bases; bases outside gene matches: 16. Germline V gene data show CDR1 as LGHNA and CDR2 as YSLEER. The length of the CDR3 is 20 residues.

This clonotype was counted only a few times. The chain is built from TRBV4-3 and TRBJ2-1; TRBD2 aligns across 7 bases. V dropped 0 bases and J dropped 3; count of bases not matched to a gene: 5. The CDR3 runs to 16 residues. CDR1 and CDR2 from the germline V gene are LGHNA and YSLEER. The CDR3 here is CASSQDSRGVYNEQFF. The CDR3 DNA follows: TGCGCCAGCAGCCAAGATAGCCGGGGGGTCTACAATGAGCAGTTCTTC.

The sample holds many counts of this clonotype. V usage is TRBV5-1 and J usage is TRBJ2-3; tentative D call: TRBD1 (6 bases). CDR1 and CDR2 from the germline V gene are SGHRS and YFSETQ. The CDR3 extends over 14 amino acids. The ends were cut back, 3 bases at V and 0 bases at J, with 8 bases in the middle. The CDR3 loop reads CASSSGTSTDTQYF. The CDR3 DNA follows: TGCGCCAGCAGCTCGGGGACAAGCACAGATACGCAGTATTTT.

The chain combines TRBV7-3 with TRBJ2-7; D is unclear. The germline CDR1 and CDR2 sequences are SGHTA and FQGTGA. Trimming pared 5 bases from V and 7 bases from J, leaving 12 bases between. This CDR3 contains 12 residues. The DNA for the CDR3 is TGTGCCAGCAGCCGTACGACCGGGGAGCAGTACTTC. This codes for CASSRTTGEQYF.

This clonotype has a handful of counts. The chain uses TRBV3-1 and TRBJ2-7; TRBD2 aligns across 7 bases. Germline loops: CDR1 LGHDT, CDR2 YNNKEL (reference sequence). This CDR3 has 14 residues. V was clipped by 3 bases and J by 3 bases; unmatched bases: 5. The CDR3, as DNA: TGTGCCAGCAGCCACGGGGGAGGGGTCTACGAGCAGTACGTC. This translates into CASSHGGGVYEQYV.

This clonotype was seen only a few times. The chain couples TRBV19 to TRBJ2-1; D tentatively fits TRBD1 or TRBD2 (6 bases each). Germline CDR1 is LNHDA and CDR2 is SQIVND (reference sequence). Trimming cost V 6 bases and J 8 bases, with 23 bases left between them. CDR3 length equals 16 residues. This chain's CDR3 is CASRAMDGGPGDEQFF. CDR3 bases: TGTGCCAGTAGAGCAATGGACGGGGGCCCAGGCGATGAGCAGTTCTTC.